This T cell receptor (beta chain) emerged from a study of T cell repertoires in cytomegalovirus infection. Study as a whole: Public TCR beta signature analysis indicated the presence of both CMV infection and matching HLA type.

The study, taken as a whole, reports: The study found HLA-C-restricted CMV-specific TCR beta clonotypes dominating the ex vivo response.

Germline V CDR1 and CDR2: MNHEY, SMNVEV (reference sequence). The CDR3 has 13 residues. With 6 bases removed from V and 8 bases from J, the gap between germline ends came to 16 bases. TCRdb recomputed calls from the reads with MiXCR, one row per CDR3 protein. The table lists a few hundred thousand distinct CDR3 sequences, approximately 25% of them singletons. As for this clonotype: What it binds is unknown.

V usage is TRBV27 and J usage is TRBJ1-2; D is perhaps TRBD1 (6 bases). This clonotype was obtained from a human donor in good health (CMV status not recorded). Some clones in this sample may be carry-over from other donors' samples. The specimen was cultured PBMCs, collected from culture after CMV antigen stimulation. CDR3 protein: CASSPGQFGGYTF. The DNA for the CDR3 is TGTGCCAGCAGCCCCGGACAGTTTGGCGGCTACACCTTC.